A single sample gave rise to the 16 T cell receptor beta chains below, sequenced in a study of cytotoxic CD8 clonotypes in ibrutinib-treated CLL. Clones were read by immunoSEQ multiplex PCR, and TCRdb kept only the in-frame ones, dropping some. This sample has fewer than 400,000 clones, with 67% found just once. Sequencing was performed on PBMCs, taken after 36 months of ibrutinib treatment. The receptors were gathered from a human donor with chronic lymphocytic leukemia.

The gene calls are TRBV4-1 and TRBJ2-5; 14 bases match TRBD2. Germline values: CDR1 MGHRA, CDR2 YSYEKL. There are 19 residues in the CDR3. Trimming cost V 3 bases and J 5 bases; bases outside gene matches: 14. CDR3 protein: CASSHPGAGTSGSGETQYF. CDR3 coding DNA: TGCGCCAGCAGCCACCCGGGGGCCGGGACTAGCGGGAGCGGGGAGACCCAGTACTTC.

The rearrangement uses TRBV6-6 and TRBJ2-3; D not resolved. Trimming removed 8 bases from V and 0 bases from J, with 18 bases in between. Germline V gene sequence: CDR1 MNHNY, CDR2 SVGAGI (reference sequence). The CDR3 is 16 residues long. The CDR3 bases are TGTGCCAGCTCCCCGGGCAGGAACCCTAGCACAGATACGCAGTATTTT. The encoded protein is CASSPGRNPSTDTQYF.

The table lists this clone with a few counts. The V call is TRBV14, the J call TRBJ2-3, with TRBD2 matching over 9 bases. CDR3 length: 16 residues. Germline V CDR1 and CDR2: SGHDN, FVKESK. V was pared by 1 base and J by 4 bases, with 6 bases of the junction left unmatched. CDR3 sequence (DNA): TGTGCCAGCAGCCAAGTAGCGGGAGTAGTGGCAGATACGCAGTATTTT. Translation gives CASSQVAGVVADTQYF.

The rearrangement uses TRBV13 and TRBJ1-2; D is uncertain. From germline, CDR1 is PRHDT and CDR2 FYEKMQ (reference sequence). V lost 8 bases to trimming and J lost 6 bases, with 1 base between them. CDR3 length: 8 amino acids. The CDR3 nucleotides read TGTGCCAGCGATGGCTACACCTTC. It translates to CASDGYTF.

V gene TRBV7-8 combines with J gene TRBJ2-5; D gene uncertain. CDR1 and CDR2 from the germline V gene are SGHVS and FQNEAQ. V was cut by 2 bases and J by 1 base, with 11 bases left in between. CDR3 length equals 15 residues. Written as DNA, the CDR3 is TGTGCCAGCAGCTTACCTTCAGCGACCCAAGAGACCCAGTACTTC. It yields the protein CASSLPSATQETQYF.

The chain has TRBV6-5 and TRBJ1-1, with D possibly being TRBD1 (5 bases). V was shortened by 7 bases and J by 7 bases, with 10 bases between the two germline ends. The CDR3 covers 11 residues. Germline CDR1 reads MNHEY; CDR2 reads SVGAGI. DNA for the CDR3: TGTGCCAGCACAAGGGGCAGTGAAGCTTTCTTT. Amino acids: CASTRGSEAFF.

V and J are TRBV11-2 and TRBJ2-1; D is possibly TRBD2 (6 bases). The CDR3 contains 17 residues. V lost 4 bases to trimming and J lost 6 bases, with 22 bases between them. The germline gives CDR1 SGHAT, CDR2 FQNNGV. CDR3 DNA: TGTGCCAGCAGCTCTATAGCGGCCCTCACCGCCCCCAATGAGCAGTTCTTC. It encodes CASSSIAALTAPNEQFF. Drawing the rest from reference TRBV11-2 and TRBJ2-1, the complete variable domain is EAGVAQSPRYKIIEKRQSVAFWCNPISGHATLYWYQQILGQGPKLLIQFQNNGVVDDSQLPKDRFSAERLKGVDSTLKIQPAKLEDSAVYLCASSSIAALTAPNEQFFGPGTRLTVL.

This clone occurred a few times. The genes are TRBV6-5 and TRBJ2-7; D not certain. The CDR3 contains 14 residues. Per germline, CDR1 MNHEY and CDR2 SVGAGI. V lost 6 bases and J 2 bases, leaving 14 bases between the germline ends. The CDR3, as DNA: TGTGCCAGCAGCCGTTACTTGGATGCCTACGAGCAGTACTTC. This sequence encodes CASSRYLDAYEQYF.

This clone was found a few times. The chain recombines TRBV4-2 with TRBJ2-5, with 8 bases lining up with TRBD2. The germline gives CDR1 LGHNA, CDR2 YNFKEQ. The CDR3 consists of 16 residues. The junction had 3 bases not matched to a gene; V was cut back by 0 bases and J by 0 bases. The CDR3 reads CASSQDSSGDQETQYF. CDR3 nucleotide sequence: TGTGCCAGCAGCCAAGATAGTAGCGGGGACCAAGAGACCCAGTACTTC.

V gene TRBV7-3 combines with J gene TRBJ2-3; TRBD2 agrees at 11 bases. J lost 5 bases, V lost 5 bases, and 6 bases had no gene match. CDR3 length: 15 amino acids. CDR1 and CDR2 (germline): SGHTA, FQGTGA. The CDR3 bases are TGTGCCAGCAGCGAACTAGCGGGGGTCGGAGATACGCAGTATTTT. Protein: CASSELAGVGDTQYF. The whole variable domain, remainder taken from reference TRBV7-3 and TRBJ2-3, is GAGVSQTPSNKVTEKGKYVELRCDPISGHTALYWYRQSLGQGPEFLIYFQGTGAADDSGLPNDRFFAVRPEGSVSTLKIQRTERGDSAVYLCASSELAGVGDTQYFGPGTRLTVL.

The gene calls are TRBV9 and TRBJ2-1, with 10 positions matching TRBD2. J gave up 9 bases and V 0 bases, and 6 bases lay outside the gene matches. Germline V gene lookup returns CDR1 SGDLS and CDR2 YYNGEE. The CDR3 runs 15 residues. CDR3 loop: CASSVDLAGAVEQFF. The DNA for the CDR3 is TGTGCCAGCAGCGTAGATCTAGCGGGAGCGGTTGAGCAGTTCTTC.

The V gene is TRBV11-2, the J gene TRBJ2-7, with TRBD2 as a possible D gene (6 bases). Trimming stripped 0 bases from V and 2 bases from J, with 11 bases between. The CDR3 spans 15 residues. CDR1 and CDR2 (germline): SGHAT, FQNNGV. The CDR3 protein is CASSLELGGPYEQYF. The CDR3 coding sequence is TGTGCCAGCAGCTTAGAACTGGGAGGACCCTACGAGCAGTACTTC.

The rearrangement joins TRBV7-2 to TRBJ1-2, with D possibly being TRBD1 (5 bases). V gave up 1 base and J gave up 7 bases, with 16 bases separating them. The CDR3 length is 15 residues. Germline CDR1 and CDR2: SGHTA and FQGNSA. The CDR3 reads CASSLGAGRSGGYTF. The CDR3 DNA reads TGTGCCAGCAGCTTAGGGGCAGGGAGGTCGGGTGGCTACACCTTC.

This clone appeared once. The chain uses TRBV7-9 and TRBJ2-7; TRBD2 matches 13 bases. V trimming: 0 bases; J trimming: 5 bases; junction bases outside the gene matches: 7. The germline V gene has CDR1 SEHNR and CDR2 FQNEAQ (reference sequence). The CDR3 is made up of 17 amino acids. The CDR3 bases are TGTGCCAGCAGCTTAGCAGGGGGGACTAGCGGGAATCACGAGCAGTACTTC. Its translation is CASSLAGGTSGNHEQYF.

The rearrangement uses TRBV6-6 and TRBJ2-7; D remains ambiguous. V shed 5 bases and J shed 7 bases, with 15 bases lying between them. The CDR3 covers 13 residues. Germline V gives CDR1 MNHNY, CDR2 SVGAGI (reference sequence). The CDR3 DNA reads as TGTGCCAGCAGTATAGGTTGGGGTGGGGAGCAGTACTTC. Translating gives CASSIGWGGEQYF.

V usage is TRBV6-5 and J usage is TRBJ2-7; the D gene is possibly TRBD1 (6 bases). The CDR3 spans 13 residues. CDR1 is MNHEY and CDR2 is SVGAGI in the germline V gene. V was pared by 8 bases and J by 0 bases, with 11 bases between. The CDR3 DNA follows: TGTGCCAGCCATAGGACAGCCTCCTACGAGCAGTACTTC. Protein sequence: CASHRTASYEQYF.